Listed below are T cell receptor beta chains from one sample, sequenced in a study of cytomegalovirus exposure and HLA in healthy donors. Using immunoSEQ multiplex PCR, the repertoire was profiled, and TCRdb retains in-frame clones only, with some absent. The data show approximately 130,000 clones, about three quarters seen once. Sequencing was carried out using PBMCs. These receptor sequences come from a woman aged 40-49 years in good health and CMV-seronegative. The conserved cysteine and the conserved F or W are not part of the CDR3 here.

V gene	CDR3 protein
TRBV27	ASSAPGVGSDTQY
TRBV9	ASSVRQSSNYGYT
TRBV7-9	ASSSPGLITGELF
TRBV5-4	ASSSGGGGEQF
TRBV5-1	ASSFTQGHHYEQY
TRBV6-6	ASSYSAGTSLF
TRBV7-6	ASSETSGSGAQPQH
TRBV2	ASKFAGGLQETQY
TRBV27	ASSSIGTAPGNTEAF
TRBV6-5	ASRQTYGNTIY
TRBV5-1	ASSLVAEIYNEQF
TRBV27	ASSFVAANTEAF
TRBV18	ASSPPQGSYNEQF
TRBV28	ASVQGAHNGQF
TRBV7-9	ASSGWVSGQETQY
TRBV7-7	ASSSSSLAHDEQF
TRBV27	ASGPPGLANEQY
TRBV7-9	ASSPPGRGSSSYEQY